What follows describes a single TCR beta chain. These data come from a study of T cell responses to AZD1222 COVID-19 vaccine. Trimming stripped 6 bases from V and 13 bases from J, with 25 bases between. The CDR3 spans 15 residues. The germline V gene encodes CDR1 MNHEY and CDR2 SVGAGI. Profiling relied on immunoSEQ multiplex PCR, and the TCRdb table lists in-frame clones only, not all of them. The sample lists 90,000 to 150,000 clones, approximately 90% occurring once. V and J are TRBV6-5 and TRBJ2-1; maybe TRBD2 (5 bases). The source was peripheral blood, collected 28 days after the second AZD1222 dose. The sequence was obtained from an adult who received the AZD1222 COVID-19 vaccine. CDR3 sequence (DNA): TGTGCCAGCAGCCCCTACATCGGGAACGAAGACCTTCAGTTCTTC. Encoded protein: CASSPYIGNEDLQFF.